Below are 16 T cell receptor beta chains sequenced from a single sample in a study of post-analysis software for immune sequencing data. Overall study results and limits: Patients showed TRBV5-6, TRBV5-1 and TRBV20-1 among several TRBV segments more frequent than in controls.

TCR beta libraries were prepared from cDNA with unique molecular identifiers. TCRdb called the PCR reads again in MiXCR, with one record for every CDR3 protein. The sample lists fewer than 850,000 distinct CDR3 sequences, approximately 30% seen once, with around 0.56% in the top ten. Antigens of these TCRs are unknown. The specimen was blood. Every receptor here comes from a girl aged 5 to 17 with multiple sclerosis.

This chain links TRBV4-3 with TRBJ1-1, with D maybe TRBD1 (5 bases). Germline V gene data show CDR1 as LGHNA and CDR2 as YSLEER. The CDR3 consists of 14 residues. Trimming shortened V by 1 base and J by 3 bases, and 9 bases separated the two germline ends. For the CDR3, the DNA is TGCGCCAGCAGCCAAGGACGACAGCACACTGAAGCTTTCTTT. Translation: CASSQGRQHTEAFF.

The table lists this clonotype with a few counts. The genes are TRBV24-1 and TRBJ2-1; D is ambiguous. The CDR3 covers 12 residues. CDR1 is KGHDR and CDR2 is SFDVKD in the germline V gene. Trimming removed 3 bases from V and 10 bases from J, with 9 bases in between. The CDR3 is CATSDKLGEQFF. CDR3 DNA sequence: TGTGCCACCAGTGATAAGTTGGGAGAGCAGTTCTTC.

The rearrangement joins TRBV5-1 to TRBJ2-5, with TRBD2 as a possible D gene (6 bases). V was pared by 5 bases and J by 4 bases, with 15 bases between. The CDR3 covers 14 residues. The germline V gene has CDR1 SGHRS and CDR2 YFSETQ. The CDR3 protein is CASRTAGAGETQYF. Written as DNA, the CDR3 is TGCGCCAGCAGGACAGCGGGTGCGGGAGAGACCCAGTACTTC.

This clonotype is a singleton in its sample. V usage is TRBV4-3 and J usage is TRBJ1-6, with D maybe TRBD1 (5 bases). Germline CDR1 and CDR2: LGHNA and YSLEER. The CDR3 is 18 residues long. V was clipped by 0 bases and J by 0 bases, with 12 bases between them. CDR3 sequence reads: CASSQDWGRSSYNSPLHF. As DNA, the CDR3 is TGCGCCAGCAGCCAAGATTGGGGCAGGAGCTCCTATAATTCACCCCTCCACTTT.

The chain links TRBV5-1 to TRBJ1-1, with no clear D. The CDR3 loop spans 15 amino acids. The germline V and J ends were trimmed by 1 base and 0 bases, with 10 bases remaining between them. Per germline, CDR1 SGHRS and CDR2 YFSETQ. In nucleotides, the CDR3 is TGCGCCAGCAGCTTGTATACGGGAATGAACACTGAAGCTTTCTTT. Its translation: CASSLYTGMNTEAFF.

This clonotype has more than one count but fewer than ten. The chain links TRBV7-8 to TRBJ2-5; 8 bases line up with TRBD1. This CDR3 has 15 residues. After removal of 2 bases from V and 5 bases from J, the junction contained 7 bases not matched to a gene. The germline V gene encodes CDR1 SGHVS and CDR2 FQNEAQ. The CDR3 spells CASSLTQGAGETQYF. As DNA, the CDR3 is TGTGCCAGCAGCTTAACCCAGGGGGCTGGGGAGACCCAGTACTTC.

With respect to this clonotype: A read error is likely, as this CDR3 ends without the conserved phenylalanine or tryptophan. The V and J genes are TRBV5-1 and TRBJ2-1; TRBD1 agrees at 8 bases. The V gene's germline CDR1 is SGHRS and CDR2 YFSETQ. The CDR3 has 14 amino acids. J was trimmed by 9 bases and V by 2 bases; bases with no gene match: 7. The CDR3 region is CASSLGATGGEQFV. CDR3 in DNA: TGCGCCAGCAGCTTAGGAGCCACAGGGGGTGAGCAGTTCGTC.

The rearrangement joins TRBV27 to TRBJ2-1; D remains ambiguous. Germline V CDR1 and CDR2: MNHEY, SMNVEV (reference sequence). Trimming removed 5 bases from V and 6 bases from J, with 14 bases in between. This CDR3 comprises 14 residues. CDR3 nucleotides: TGTGCCAGCAGTCCTACCCGTCTTACCAATGAGCAGTTCTTC. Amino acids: CASSPTRLTNEQFF.

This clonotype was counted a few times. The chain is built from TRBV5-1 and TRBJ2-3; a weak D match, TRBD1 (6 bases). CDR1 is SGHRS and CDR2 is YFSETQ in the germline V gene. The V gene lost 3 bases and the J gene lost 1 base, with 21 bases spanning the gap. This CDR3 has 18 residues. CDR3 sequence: CASSYRTGTRSRTDTQYF. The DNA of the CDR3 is TGCGCCAGCAGCTACCGTACAGGGACGCGTAGCCGCACAGATACGCAGTATTTT.

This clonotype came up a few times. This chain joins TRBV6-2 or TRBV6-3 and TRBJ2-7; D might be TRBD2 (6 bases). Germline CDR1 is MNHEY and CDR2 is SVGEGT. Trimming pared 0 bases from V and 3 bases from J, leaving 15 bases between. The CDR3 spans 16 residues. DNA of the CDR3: TGTGCCAGCAGTTACTCGGGGCGGGACGACTTCTACGAGCAGTACTTC. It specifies CASSYSGRDDFYEQYF.

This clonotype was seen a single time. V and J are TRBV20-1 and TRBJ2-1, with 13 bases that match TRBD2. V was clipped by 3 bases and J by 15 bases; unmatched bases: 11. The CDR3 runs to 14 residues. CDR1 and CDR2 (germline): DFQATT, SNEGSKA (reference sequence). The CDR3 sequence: CSARPGLAGLEAFF. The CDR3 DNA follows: TGCAGTGCTAGGCCGGGACTAGCGGGGCTAGAGGCGTTCTTC.

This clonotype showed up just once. The CDR3: CASSPRGHGGEQYF. The CDR3 bases are TGTGCCAGCAGCCCTAGAGGACACGGGGGAGAGCAGTACTTC. V is TRBV28 and J is TRBJ2-5; possible D gene TRBD2, 6 bases. CDR1 is MDHEN, CDR2 SYDVKM, per germline. This CDR3 is 14 amino acids long. V was trimmed by 6 bases and J by 11 bases, leaving 22 bases between them.

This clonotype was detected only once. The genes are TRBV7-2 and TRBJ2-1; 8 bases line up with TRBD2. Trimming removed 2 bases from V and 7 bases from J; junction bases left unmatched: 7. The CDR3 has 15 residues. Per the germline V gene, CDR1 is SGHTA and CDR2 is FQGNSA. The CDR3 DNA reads TGTGCCAGCAGCTTAATACGGCGGGGGGAGAATGAGCAGTTCTTC. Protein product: CASSLIRRGENEQFF.

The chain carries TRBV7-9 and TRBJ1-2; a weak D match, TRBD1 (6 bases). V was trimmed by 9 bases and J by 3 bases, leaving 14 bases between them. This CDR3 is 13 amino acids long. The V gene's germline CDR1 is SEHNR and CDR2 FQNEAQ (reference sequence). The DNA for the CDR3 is TGTGCCAGTGTAAACAGGGACGACTATGGCTACACCTTC. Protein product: CASVNRDDYGYTF.

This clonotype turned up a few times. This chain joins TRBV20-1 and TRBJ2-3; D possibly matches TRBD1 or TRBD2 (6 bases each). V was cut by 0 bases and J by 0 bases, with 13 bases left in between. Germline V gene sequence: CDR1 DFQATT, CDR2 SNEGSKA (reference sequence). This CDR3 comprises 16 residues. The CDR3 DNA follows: TGCAGTGCTAGAGATTCCGGGGGCTTTAGCACAGATACGCAGTATTTT. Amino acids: CSARDSGGFSTDTQYF.

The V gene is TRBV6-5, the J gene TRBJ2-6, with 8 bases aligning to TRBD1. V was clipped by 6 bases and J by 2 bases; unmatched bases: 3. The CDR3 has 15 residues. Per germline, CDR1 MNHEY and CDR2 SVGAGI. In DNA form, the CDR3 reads TGTGCCAGCAGAATGACAGGGGCTGGGGCCAACGTCCTGACTTTC. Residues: CASRMTGAGANVLTF.